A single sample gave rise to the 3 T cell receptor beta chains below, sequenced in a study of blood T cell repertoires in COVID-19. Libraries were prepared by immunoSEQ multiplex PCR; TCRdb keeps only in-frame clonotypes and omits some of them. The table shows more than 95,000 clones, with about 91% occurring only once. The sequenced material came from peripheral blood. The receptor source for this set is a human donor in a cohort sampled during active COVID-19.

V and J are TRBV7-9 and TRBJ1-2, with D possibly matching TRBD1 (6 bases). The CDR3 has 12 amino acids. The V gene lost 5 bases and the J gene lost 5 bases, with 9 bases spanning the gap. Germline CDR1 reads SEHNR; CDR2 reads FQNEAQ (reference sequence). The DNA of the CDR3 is TGTGCCAGCAGCACCAGGGGATATGGCTACACCTTC. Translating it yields CASSTRGYGYTF.

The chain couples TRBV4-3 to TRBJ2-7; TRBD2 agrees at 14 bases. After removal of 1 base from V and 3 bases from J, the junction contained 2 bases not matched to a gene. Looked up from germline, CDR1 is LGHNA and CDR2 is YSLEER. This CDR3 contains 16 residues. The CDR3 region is CASSQVGLAGGYEQYF. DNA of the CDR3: TGCGCCAGCAGCCAAGTAGGACTAGCGGGAGGCTACGAGCAGTACTTC.

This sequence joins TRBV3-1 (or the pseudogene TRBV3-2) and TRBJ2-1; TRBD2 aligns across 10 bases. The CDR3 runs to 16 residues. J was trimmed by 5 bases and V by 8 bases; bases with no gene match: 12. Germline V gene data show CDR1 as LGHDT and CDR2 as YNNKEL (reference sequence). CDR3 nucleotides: TGTGCCAGCCGGGTAATTATAGCGGGAGGTAACAATGAGCAGTTCTTC. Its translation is CASRVIIAGGNNEQFF.